This T cell receptor (beta chain) was documented in a study of blood T cell repertoires in COVID-19. Generated by immunoSEQ multiplex PCR, the TCRdb table keeps only in-frame clones and is missing some. The sample consists of about 54,000 clones, roughly 80% of them appearing once. Sequencing was performed on peripheral blood. The TCR comes from a human donor in a cohort sampled during active or convalescent COVID-19.

The CDR3 reads CASSRDRGLDGYTF. CDR3 sequence (DNA): TGTGCCAGCAGCAGGGACAGGGGGCTAGACGGCTACACCTTC. The rearrangement uses TRBV7-9 and TRBJ1-2; 12 positions match TRBD1. The ends lost 5 bases at V and 8 bases at J; junction bases unmatched: 6. This CDR3 is built from 14 residues. CDR1 and CDR2 from the germline V gene are SEHNR and FQNEAQ (reference sequence).